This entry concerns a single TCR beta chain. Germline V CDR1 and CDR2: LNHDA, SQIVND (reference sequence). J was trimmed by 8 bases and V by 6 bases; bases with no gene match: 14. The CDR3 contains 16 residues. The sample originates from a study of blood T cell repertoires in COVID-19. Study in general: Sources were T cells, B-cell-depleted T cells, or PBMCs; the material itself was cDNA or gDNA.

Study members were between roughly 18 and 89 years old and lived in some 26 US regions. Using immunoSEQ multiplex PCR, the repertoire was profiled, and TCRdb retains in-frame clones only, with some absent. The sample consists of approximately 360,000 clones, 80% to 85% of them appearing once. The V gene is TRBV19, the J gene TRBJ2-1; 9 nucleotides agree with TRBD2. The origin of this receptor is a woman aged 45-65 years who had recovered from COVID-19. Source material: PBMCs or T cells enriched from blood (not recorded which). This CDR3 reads CASSRYPGLASDEQFF. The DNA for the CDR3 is TGTGCCAGTAGCCGTTATCCGGGACTAGCCTCCGATGAGCAGTTCTTC.